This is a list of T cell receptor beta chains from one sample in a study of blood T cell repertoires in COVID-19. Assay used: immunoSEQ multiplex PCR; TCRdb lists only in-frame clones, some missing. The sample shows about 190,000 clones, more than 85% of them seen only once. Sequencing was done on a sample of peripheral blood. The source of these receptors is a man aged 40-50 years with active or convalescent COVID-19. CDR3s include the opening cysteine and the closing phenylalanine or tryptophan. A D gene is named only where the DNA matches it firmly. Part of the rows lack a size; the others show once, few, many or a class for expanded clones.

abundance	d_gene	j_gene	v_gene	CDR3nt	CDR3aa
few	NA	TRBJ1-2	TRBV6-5	TGTGCCAGCAGTTACTCAGGACAGCTTAACTATGGCTACACCTTC	CASSYSGQLNYGYTF
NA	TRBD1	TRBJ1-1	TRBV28	TGTGCCAGCAGTAAGGACAGGTGGACTGAAGCTTTCTTT	CASSKDRWTEAFF
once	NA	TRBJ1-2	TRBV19	TGTGCCACCGGAGTTTACTATGGCTACACCTTC	CATGVYYGYTF
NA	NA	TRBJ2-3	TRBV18	TGTGCCAGCTCAGCCACGGGGACAGATACGCAGTATTTT	CASSATGTDTQYF
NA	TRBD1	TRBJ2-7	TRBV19	TGTGCCAGTAGTTCGGTTGGGACAGGGGGCTACGAGCAGTACTTC	CASSSVGTGGYEQYF
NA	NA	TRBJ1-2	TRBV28	TGTGCCAGCAGTTCCCGGGGAGGCTACACCTTC	CASSSRGGYTF
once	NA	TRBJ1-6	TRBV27	TGTGCCAGCAGTGACAATAATTCACCCCTCCACTTT	CASSDNNSPLHF
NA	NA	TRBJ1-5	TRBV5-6	TGTGCCAGCAGCTTGGGGGGGGAGCCCCAGCATTTT	CASSLGGEPQHF
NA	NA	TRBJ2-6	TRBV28	TGTGCCAGCAGTTCCACCGTGACAGCCCCCTCTGGGGCCAACGTCCTGACTTTC	CASSSTVTAPSGANVLTF
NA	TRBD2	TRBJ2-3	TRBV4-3	TGCGCCAGCAGCCAAGCGTCTCCAGTAGCGGGGGCCACAGATACGCAGTATTTT	CASSQASPVAGATDTQYF
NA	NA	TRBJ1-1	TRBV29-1	TGCAGCGTTGAAGGGGGGGGGAACACTGAAGCTTTCTTT	CSVEGGGNTEAFF
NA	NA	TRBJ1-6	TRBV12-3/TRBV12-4	TGTGCCAGCAGTTTAGCGGGCAGTTCACCCCTCCACTTT	CASSLAGSSPLHF